This entry is about one T cell receptor beta chain. This sample was included in a study of OX40 agonist ivuxolimab in advanced cancers. At the level of the study: Partial responses were achieved by three patients, of whom one had hepatocellular carcinoma and two had cutaneous melanoma.

Germline V lookup: CDR1 KGHSH, CDR2 LQKENI. The V segment lost 3 bases and the J segment 5 bases; nucleotides outside the gene matches: 7. The CDR3 sequence is 18 residues long. Repertoires were generated with immunoSEQ multiplex PCR, while TCRdb's copy carries only in-frame clones and drops some. The table records roughly 92,000 clones, approximately 80% of them present only once. The clonotype comes from an adult with an advanced solid tumor such as melanoma, head and neck, liver or kidney cancer. The source was CD4+ or CD8+ T cells sorted from blood, collected in a trial of the OX40 agonist ivuxolimab. The chain links TRBV18 to TRBJ2-2; 15 bases are shared with TRBD2. CDR3 region: CASSPPGLAGGGTGELFF. In nucleotides, the CDR3 is TGTGCCAGCTCACCGCCGGGACTAGCGGGAGGTGGAACCGGGGAGCTGTTTTTT. Supplemented by reference TRBV18 and TRBJ2-2, the full variable domain reads NAGVMQNPRHLVRRRGQEARLRCSPMKGHSHVYWYRQLPEEGLKFMVYLQKENIIDESGMPKERFSAEFPKEGPSILRIQQVVRGDSAAYFCASSPPGLAGGGTGELFFGEGSRLTVL.